This T cell receptor (beta chain) was found in a study of blood T cell repertoires in COVID-19. In the study overall: Samples representing acute and convalescent COVID-19 were sourced from the United States, Italy and Spain. PBMCs, B-cell-depleted T cells, or T cells provided the cDNA or gDNA that made up the material.

Per the authors' pipeline: Reference gene primer amplification gave nucleated cell count estimates. TCRdb keeps only in-frame clones here, not all; method: immunoSEQ multiplex PCR. The D gene and trimming were derived from the DNA, and the V and J assignments and clone size from that table. Of around 62,000 clones listed, over 75% are singletons. CDR3 size: 14 residues. The germline V gene has CDR1 SGHTA and CDR2 FQGNSA. Trimming took off 2 bases at V and 6 bases at J, with 10 bases between the two ends. This chain joins TRBV7-2 and TRBJ2-2, with unresolved D. Sample: peripheral blood. This sequence originates from a man aged 50 to 60 with acute or convalescent COVID-19. CDR3 protein: CASSLSLQSGELFF. As DNA, the CDR3 is TGTGCCAGCAGCTTATCCCTTCAGTCCGGGGAGCTGTTTTTT.